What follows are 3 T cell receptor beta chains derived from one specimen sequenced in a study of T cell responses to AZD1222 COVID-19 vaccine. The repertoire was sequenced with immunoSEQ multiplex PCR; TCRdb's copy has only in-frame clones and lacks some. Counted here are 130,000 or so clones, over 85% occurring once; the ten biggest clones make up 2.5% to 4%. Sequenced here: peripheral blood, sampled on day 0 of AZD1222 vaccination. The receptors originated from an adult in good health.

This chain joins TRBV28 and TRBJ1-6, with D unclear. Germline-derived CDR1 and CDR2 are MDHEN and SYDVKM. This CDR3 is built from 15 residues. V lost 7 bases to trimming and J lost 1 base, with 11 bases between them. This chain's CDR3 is CASNLESSYNSPLHF. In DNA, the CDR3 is TGTGCCAGCAACCTGGAGAGTTCCTATAATTCACCCCTCCACTTT.

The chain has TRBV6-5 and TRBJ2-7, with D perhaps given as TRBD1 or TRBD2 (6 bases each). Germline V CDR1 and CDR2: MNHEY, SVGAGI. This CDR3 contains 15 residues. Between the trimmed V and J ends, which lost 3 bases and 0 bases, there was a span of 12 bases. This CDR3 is CASSYAEGVSYEQYF. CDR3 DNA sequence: TGTGCCAGCAGTTATGCGGAGGGGGTCTCCTACGAGCAGTACTTC.

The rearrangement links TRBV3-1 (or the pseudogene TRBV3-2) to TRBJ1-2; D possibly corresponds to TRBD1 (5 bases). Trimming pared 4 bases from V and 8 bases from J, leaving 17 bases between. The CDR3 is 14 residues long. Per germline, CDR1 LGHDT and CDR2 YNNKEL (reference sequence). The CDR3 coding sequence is TGTGCCAGCAGCCCGACCGGGACCTGGGAAGGCTACACCTTC. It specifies CASSPTGTWEGYTF.